What follows are 5 T cell receptor beta chains derived from one specimen sequenced in a study of T-cell memory formation after mild COVID-19. TCRdb passed the 5' RACE reads through MiXCR, listing each CDR3 protein once. The repertoire holds 300,000 to 400,000 distinct CDR3 sequences, with 15% to 20% as singletons. Material: PBMCs or a T cell subset sorted from them (not recorded which). The receptors were gathered from a man aged 18 to 29 who had mild COVID-19 (a few samples of this study predate the infection). Cell type and time point are not known.

This clonotype was seen more than once but under ten times. The chain uses TRBV5-1 and TRBJ1-2, with 7 bases lining up with TRBD1. CDR3 length: 15 amino acids. The germline CDR1 and CDR2 sequences are SGHRS and YFSETQ. V lost 4 bases to trimming and J lost 2 bases; unmatched junction nucleotides: 8. The CDR3 is CASSPGDRANYGYTF. CDR3 in DNA: TGCGCCAGCAGCCCGGGAGACAGGGCCAACTATGGCTACACCTTC.

This clonotype was recorded a few times. The gene calls are TRBV12-3 or TRBV12-4 and TRBJ1-3; 9 bases fit TRBD1. This CDR3 region has 15 residues. J lost 4 bases, V lost 3 bases, and 4 bases had no gene match. Here the CDR3 DNA reads TGTGCCAGCAGTTTTGGGACAGGGATCGGAAACACCATATATTTT. This gives the protein CASSFGTGIGNTIYF.

V gene TRBV11-2 combines with J gene TRBJ2-1; 7 bases are shared with TRBD1. The junction had 7 bases not matched to a gene; V was cut back by 5 bases and J by 6 bases. The CDR3 contains 14 residues. Germline-derived CDR1 and CDR2 are SGHAT and FQNNGV. In DNA, the CDR3 is TGTGCCAGCAGCGCACCTGACAGGGTCAATGAGCAGTTCTTC. Encoded protein: CASSAPDRVNEQFF.

J is TRBJ1-2 and V is TRBV20-1; D might be TRBD1 (5 bases). The germline CDR1 and CDR2 sequences are DFQATT and SNEGSKA (reference sequence). CDR3 length equals 14 residues. V was cut by 7 bases and J by 0 bases, with 15 bases left in between. The CDR3 loop is CSVPWAGTNYGYTF. The CDR3 coding sequence is TGCAGTGTTCCGTGGGCAGGGACTAACTATGGCTACACCTTC.

This clonotype was seen only a few times. The genes are TRBV7-9 and TRBJ2-1, with TRBD2 identical over 9 bases. CDR1 and CDR2 (germline): SEHNR, FQNEAQ (reference sequence). There are 17 residues in the CDR3. V dropped 0 bases and J dropped 4; count of bases not matched to a gene: 7. DNA of the CDR3: TGTGCCAGCAGCTTAGCCGGGCTAGCGGGGAGATACAATGAGCAGTTCTTC. Amino acid sequence: CASSLAGLAGRYNEQFF.